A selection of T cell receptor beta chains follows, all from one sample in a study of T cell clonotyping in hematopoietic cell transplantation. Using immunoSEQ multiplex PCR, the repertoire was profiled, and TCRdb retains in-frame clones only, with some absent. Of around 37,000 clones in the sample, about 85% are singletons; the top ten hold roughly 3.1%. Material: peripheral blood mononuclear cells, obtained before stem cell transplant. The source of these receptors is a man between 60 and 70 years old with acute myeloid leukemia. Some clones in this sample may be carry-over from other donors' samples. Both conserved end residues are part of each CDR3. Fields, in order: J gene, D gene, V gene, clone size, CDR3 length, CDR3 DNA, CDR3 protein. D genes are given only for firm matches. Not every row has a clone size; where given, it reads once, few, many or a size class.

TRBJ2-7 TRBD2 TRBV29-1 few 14 TGCAGCGTTGATAGCGGGGGCGGAACCTACGAGCAGTACTTC CSVDSGGGTYEQYF
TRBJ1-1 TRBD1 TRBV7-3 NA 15 TGTGCCAGCAGCAAGGGGGACAGCAGAAACACTGAAGCTTTCTTT CASSKGDSRNTEAFF
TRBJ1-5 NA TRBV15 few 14 TGTGCCACCAGCAGAGGGACAGTGAATCAGCCCCAGCATTTT CATSRGTVNQPQHF
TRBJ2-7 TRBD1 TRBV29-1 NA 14 TGCAGCGTCACCCGCCGGGACAGGGGGTACGAGCAGTACTTC CSVTRRDRGYEQYF
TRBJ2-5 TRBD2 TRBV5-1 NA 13 TGCGCCAGCTCGCGGGGGGGCGACGAGACCCAGTACTTC CASSRGGDETQYF
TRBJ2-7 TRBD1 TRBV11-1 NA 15 TGTGCCAGCAGCACCCGCGACAGGGGGAGAAACGAGCAGTACTTC CASSTRDRGRNEQYF
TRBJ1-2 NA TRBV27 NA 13 TGTGCCAGCAGTTTGGGATCCCACTATGGCTACACCTTC CASSLGSHYGYTF
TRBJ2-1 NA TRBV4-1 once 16 TGCGCCAGCAGCCAAGATCTTTTGCAGGTAGACAATGAGCAGTTCTTC CASSQDLLQVDNEQFF
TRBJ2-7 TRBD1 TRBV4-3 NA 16 TGCGCCAGCAGCCATGGCCGTACCGGGACAGCCTACGAGCAGTACTTC CASSHGRTGTAYEQYF
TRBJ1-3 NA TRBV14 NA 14 TGTGCCAGCAAACAAGGGAACTCTGGAAACACCATATATTTT CASKQGNSGNTIYF
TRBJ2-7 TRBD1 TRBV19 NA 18 TGTGCCAGTAGTGAGAGGGACTTGGGACAGGGAGGAACCTACGAGCAGTACTTC CASSERDLGQGGTYEQYF
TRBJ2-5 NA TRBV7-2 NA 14 TGTGCCAGCAGCCCCGGACAGATCCAAGAGACCCAGTACTTC CASSPGQIQETQYF
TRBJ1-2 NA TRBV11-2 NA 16 TGTGCCAGCAGCTTAGGATCGCGGTACGAGTTGGCTGGCTACACCTTC CASSLGSRYELAGYTF
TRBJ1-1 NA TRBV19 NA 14 TGTGCCAGTAGTATGTGGGGATTGAACACTGAAGCTTTCTTT CASSMWGLNTEAFF
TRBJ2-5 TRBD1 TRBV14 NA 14 TGTGCCAGCAGCCAAGCGGGACAGCAAGAGACCCAGTACTTC CASSQAGQQETQYF
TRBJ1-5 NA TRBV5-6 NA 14 TGTGCCACCACCATCTGGGGGAGCAATCAGCCCCAGCATTTT CATTIWGSNQPQHF
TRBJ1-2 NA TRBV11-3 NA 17 TGTGCCAGCAGCTTCGGGATGCCTCTCGCAGGGACTTATGGCTACACCTTC CASSFGMPLAGTYGYTF
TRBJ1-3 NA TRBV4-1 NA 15 TGCGCCAGCACCCCTGGGGCTGTCAAGAGTAACACCATATATTTT CASTPGAVKSNTIYF
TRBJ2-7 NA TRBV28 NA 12 TGTGCCAGCAGTTTATCCGGGTACGAGCAGTACTTC CASSLSGYEQYF
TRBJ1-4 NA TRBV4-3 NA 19 TGCGCCAGCAGCCCCCGCGGCAGGTCCTTGCGATCAACTAATGAAAAACTGTTTTTT CASSPRGRSLRSTNEKLFF
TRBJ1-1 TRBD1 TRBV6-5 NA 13 TGTGCCAGTACCAGGGGGCGGACAACTGAAGCTTTCTTT CASTRGRTTEAFF
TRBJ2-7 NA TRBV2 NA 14 TGTGCCAGCATCGGACGGTCACCCGGGTACGAGCAGTACTTC CASIGRSPGYEQYF
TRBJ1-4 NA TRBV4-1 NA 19 TGCGCCAGCAGCCAAGTCGCAACCGGGACAATCATGCCTAATGAAAAACTGTTTTTT CASSQVATGTIMPNEKLFF
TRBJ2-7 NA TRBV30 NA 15 TGTGCCTGGAGTCTCATATTGGGACGCGGGCACGAGCAGTACTTC CAWSLILGRGHEQYF
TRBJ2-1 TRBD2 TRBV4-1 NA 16 TGCGCCAGCAGCCACCCCCTAGCGGGGGGGCCCAATGAGCAGTTCTTC CASSHPLAGGPNEQFF
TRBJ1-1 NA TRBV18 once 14 TGTGCCAGCTCAAAGGACCGCAAGAACACTGAAGCTTTCTTT CASSKDRKNTEAFF
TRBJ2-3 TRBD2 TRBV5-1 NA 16 TGCGCCAGCAGCTTGGTCGATAGCGGGGGAGGAGGAACGCAGTATTTT CASSLVDSGGGGTQYF
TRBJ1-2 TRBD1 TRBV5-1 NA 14 TGCGCCAGCAGCGCGGGACAGAGTAACTATGGCTACACCTTC CASSAGQSNYGYTF
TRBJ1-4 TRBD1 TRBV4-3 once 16 TGCGCCAGCAGCCGGGAGCCGGGACAGGGTAATGAAAAACTGTTTTTT CASSREPGQGNEKLFF
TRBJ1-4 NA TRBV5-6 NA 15 TGTGCCAGCAGCTTGGTCGGGAGAACTAATGAAAAACTGTTTTTT CASSLVGRTNEKLFF
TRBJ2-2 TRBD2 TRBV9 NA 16 TGTGCCAGCAGCGCCGGACTAGTAGGGAACACCGGGGAGCTGTTTTTT CASSAGLVGNTGELFF
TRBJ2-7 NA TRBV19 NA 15 TGTGCCAGTAGTATAGCGGGGAAGATCTCCTACGAGCAGTACTTC CASSIAGKISYEQYF
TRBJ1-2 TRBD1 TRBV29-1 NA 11 TGCAGCGCGGGGGACAGCCAGGGCTACACCTTC CSAGDSQGYTF
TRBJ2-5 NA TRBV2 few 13 TGTGCCAGCACGGGTAGGAGGATGGAGACCCAGTACTTC CASTGRRMETQYF
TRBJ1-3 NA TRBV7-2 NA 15 TGTGCCAGCAGCTTAGAAGGGGCGCGAGGAAACACCATATATTTT CASSLEGARGNTIYF
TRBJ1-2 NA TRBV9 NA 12 TGTGCCAGCAGCGGAGCGGCGAAGGGCTACACCTTC CASSGAAKGYTF
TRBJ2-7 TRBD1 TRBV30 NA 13 TGTGCCTGGAGGAAGGCAGGGGGATGCGAGCAGTACTTC CAWRKAGGCEQYF
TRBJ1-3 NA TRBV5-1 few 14 TGCGCCAGCAGCTTGGATCTCTCTGGAAACACCATATATTTT CASSLDLSGNTIYF
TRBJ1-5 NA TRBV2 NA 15 TGTGCCAGCAGTCAAGGGGGGGATAGCAATCAGCCCCAGCATTTT CASSQGGDSNQPQHF
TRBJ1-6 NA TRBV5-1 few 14 TGCGCCAGCAGCTTGTGGCAAGATAATTCACCCCTCCACTTT CASSLWQDNSPLHF
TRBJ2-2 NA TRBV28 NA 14 TGTGCCAGCAGTTTTCTAAGGGGAGCCGGGGAGCTGTTTTTT CASSFLRGAGELFF
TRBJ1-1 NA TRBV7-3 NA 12 TGTGCCAGCAGCTCGGCGGGGGGCCAAGCTTTCTTT CASSSAGGQAFF
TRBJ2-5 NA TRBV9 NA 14 TGTGCCAGCAGCTCGAAGGGTTATGGAGAGACCCAGTACTTC CASSSKGYGETQYF
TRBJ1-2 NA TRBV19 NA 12 TGTGCCAGTAGCTCCCGTAACTATGGCTACACCTTC CASSSRNYGYTF
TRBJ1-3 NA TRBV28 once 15 TGTGCCAGCAGTTTCCCCGCGGGAACTGGAAACACCATATATTTT CASSFPAGTGNTIYF
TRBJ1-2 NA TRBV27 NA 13 TGTGCCAGCAGTTGGGGATCAAACTATGGCTACACCTTC CASSWGSNYGYTF
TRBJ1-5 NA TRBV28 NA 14 TGTGCCAGCAGTATCTCGACAGAGAATCAGCCCCAGCATTTT CASSISTENQPQHF
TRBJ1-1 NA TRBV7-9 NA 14 TGTGCCAGCAGCTTGGGGCTCCGGGATTCTGAAGCTTTCTTT CASSLGLRDSEAFF
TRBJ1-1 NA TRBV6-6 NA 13 TGTGCCAGCAGTTACCAGTTGAACACTGAAGCTTTCTTT CASSYQLNTEAFF
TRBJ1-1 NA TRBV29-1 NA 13 TGCAGCGTTAGGGGGACCTGGGGTACTGAAGCTTTCTTT CSVRGTWGTEAFF
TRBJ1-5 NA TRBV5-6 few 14 TGTGCCAGCAGCTTGGGCCTCGGGGGTCAGCCCCAGCATTTT CASSLGLGGQPQHF
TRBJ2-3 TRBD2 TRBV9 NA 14 TGTGCCAGCAGCAACCGCGGGAGGACTAGCGGGGAGTATTTT CASSNRGRTSGEYF
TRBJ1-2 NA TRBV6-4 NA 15 TGTGCCAGCAGCGCAACCCCGGGATCTAACTATGGCTACACCTTC CASSATPGSNYGYTF